This section outlines one T cell receptor beta chain sequence together with its context. The sample belongs to a study of blood T cell repertoires in COVID-19. About the study: PBMCs, B-cell-depleted T cells, or T cells provided the cDNA or gDNA that made up the material.

TCRdb's copy holds only in-frame clones and misses some; the assay was immunoSEQ multiplex PCR. Here the sample spans 250,000 to 350,000 clones, approximately 83% being singletons. Followed over time, Seattle patients had been enrolled while infection was active. Germline lookup yields CDR1 MDHEN and CDR2 SYDVKM. V shed 6 bases and J shed 1 base, with 12 bases lying between them. The CDR3 has 15 amino acids. The origin of this receptor is a person between 65 and 79 years old with COVID-19, enrolled during active disease. V and J are TRBV28 and TRBJ2-2; no firm D call. Sequenced material: peripheral blood. The CDR3 DNA reads as TGTGCCAGCAGCCGTGGGCAGCTGAACACCGGGGAGCTGTTTTTT. Its translation is CASSRGQLNTGELFF.